These 23 T cell receptor beta chains were all obtained from the same sample, sequenced in a study of cytomegalovirus exposure and HLA in healthy donors. Primers for the PCR totalled 60 Vbeta and 13 Jbeta. Assay used: immunoSEQ multiplex PCR; TCRdb lists only in-frame clones, some missing. The repertoire holds some 85,000 clones, with 78% as singletons. The specimen sequenced was PBMCs. Receptor source: a man younger than 35 in good health and CMV-seropositive.

The CDR3 DNA is TGTGCCAGCAGCCCCCTAGCGGGAGGTACCTACGAGCAGTACTTC. Its protein is CASSPLAGGTYEQYF. V and J are TRBV13 and TRBJ2-7; 11 nucleotides align to TRBD2. This CDR3 has 15 residues. The junction had 5 bases not matched to a gene; V was cut back by 5 bases and J by 2 bases. From germline, CDR1 is PRHDT and CDR2 FYEKMQ (reference sequence).

The J gene is TRBJ1-1, the V gene TRBV29-1; D not certain. CDR1 is SQVTM and CDR2 is ANQGSEA in the germline V gene. The CDR3 totals 12 residues. V lost 5 bases to trimming and J lost 0 bases, with 7 bases between them. The CDR3 DNA is TGCAGCGTTAATTCCATGAACACTGAAGCTTTCTTT. Translating gives CSVNSMNTEAFF.

Comment on this clone: One end of the junction is discordant with germline, which a read error may explain. The chain couples TRBV7-7 to TRBJ2-7; D possibly corresponds to TRBD2 (6 bases). The CDR3 has 14 residues. CDR1 is SSHAT and CDR2 is FNYEAQ in the germline V gene (reference sequence). CDR3 sequence (DNA): TGTGCTAGCAGCTTAACCCCGGGAGACAACGAGCAGTACTTC. This codes for CASSLTPGDNEQYF. Supplemented by reference TRBV7-7 and TRBJ2-7, the full variable domain reads GAGVSQSPRYKVTKRGQDVTLRCDPISSHATLYWYQQALGQGPEFLTYFNYEAQPDKSGLPSDRFSAERPEGSISTLTIQRTEQRDSAMYRCASSLTPGDNEQYFGPGTRLTVT.

The CDR3 loop is CASGPKRRETQYF. CDR3 coding DNA: TGTGCCAGCGGGCCGAAGAGACGAGAGACCCAGTACTTC. The chain carries TRBV6-1 and TRBJ2-5; D not certain. The CDR3 has 13 residues. The germline V and J ends were trimmed by 8 bases and 4 bases, with 14 bases remaining between them. Germline values: CDR1 MNHNS, CDR2 SASEGT.

J is TRBJ1-1 and V is TRBV2; D is perhaps TRBD1 (5 bases). Between the trimmed V and J ends, which lost 9 bases and 7 bases, there was a span of 12 bases. The CDR3 contains 11 residues. CDR1 SNHLY and CDR2 FYNNEI come from the germline V gene. CDR3 residues: CASKQAIEAFF. The CDR3 DNA reads TGTGCCAGTAAACAGGCAATTGAAGCTTTCTTT.

The chain employs TRBV14 and TRBJ2-3; no definite D call. Germline assignment: CDR1 SGHDN and CDR2 FVKESK. V gave up 3 bases and J gave up 4 bases, with 14 bases separating them. The CDR3 has 15 amino acids. The CDR3, as DNA: TGTGCCAGCAGCCAGGAGTTATATAATGCAGATACGCAGTATTTT. It encodes CASSQELYNADTQYF.

V usage is TRBV9 and J usage is TRBJ2-3; D is undetermined. CDR3 size: 13 residues. Trimming removed 4 bases from V and 0 bases from J, with 6 bases in between. Germline V lookup: CDR1 SGDLS, CDR2 YYNGEE. The CDR3: CASSSQSTDTQYF. CDR3 nucleotides: TGTGCCAGCAGCTCACAGAGCACAGATACGCAGTATTTT. Complete variable domain (other parts from reference TRBV9 and TRBJ2-3): DSGVTQTPKHLITATGQRVTLRCSPRSGDLSVYWYQQSLDQGLQFLIQYYNGEERAKGNILERFSAQQFPDLHSELNLSSLELGDSALYFCASSSQSTDTQYFGPGTRLTVL.

This clone was observed once. The J gene is TRBJ1-2, the V gene TRBV7-9; 9 bases map to TRBD1. The CDR3 is 15 residues long. Germline loops: CDR1 SEHNR, CDR2 FQNEAQ (reference sequence). The J segment lost 3 bases and the V segment lost 5 bases, leaving 7 bases of the junction unmatched. CDR3 sequence reads: CASSLPTGGDYGYTF. The DNA of the CDR3 is TGTGCCAGCAGCCTCCCAACAGGGGGCGACTATGGCTACACCTTC.

The V and J genes are TRBV28 and TRBJ2-7; D is undetermined. Trimming removed 9 bases at V and 2 bases at J, with 11 bases between. This CDR3 comprises 12 residues. Germline CDR1 reads MDHEN; CDR2 reads SYDVKM. The CDR3 DNA is TGTGCCAGTGCGCCGCGTCCCTACGAGCAGTACTTC. This gives the protein CASAPRPYEQYF.

The chain combines TRBV4-1 with TRBJ1-1; D gene uncertain. The CDR3 spans 17 residues. V was shortened by 1 base and J by 1 base, with 16 bases between the two germline ends. From germline, CDR1 is MGHRA and CDR2 YSYEKL. In DNA form, the CDR3 reads TGCGCCAGCAGCCAAGCCTTCGGGCGGCGGGAGAACACTGAAGCTTTCTTT. Encoded protein: CASSQAFGRRENTEAFF.

The chain couples TRBV6-5 to TRBJ2-7; 11 bases align to TRBD1. The junction had 3 bases not matched to a gene; V was cut back by 5 bases and J by 3 bases. Germline CDR1 MNHEY, CDR2 SVGAGI. The CDR3 has 14 amino acids. The CDR3 protein is CASSTGTGGYEQYF. The CDR3 DNA reads as TGTGCCAGCAGTACCGGGACAGGGGGCTACGAGCAGTACTTC.

This chain uses TRBV10-2 with TRBJ2-1, with D uncertain. The CDR3 covers 12 residues. The ends were cut back, 2 bases at V and 8 bases at J, with 7 bases in the middle. From germline, CDR1 is WSHSY and CDR2 SAAADI. CDR3 nucleotide sequence: TGCGCCAGCAGTGAGATTACGGATGAGCAGTTCTTC. It encodes CASSEITDEQFF.

This sequence joins TRBV4-1 and TRBJ2-7; D might be TRBD1 (5 bases). CDR1 and CDR2 (germline): MGHRA, YSYEKL. CDR3 length: 14 amino acids. Between the trimmed V and J ends, which lost 1 base and 2 bases, there was a span of 9 bases. The CDR3 is CASSQVVGAYEQYF. DNA of the CDR3: TGCGCCAGCAGCCAAGTAGTAGGGGCCTACGAGCAGTACTTC.

This clone was detected a few times. CDR3 nucleotide sequence: TGTGCCAGCAGTTTCCGACCGACAGGCGGAGGCACTGAAGCTTTCTTT. Protein: CASSFRPTGGGTEAFF. The chain combines TRBV6-5 with TRBJ1-1; D is possibly TRBD1 (6 bases). The CDR3 sequence is 16 residues long. The V and J ends lost 4 bases and 4 bases respectively, with 19 bases between them. Germline V gene data show CDR1 as MNHEY and CDR2 as SVGAGI.

The chain couples TRBV2 to TRBJ2-5, with D possibly matching TRBD1 (8 bases). The V end lost 11 bases, the J end lost 1 base, and 14 bases lay between the germline ends. From germline, CDR1 is SNHLY and CDR2 FYNNEI. The CDR3 is 13 residues long. CDR3 sequence: CAATGGVQETQYF. Written as DNA, the CDR3 is TGTGCCGCTACAGGGGGGGTCCAAGAGACCCAGTACTTC.

The chain recombines TRBV11-2 with TRBJ2-5; D possibly corresponds to TRBD1 (5 bases). The CDR3 contains 14 residues. Per germline, CDR1 SGHAT and CDR2 FQNNGV. Trimming shortened V by 5 bases and J by 1 base, and 11 bases separated the two germline ends. This chain's CDR3 is CASSPTGVQETQYF. CDR3 nucleotides: TGTGCCAGCAGCCCCACAGGAGTCCAAGAGACCCAGTACTTC. Complete variable domain (other parts from reference TRBV11-2 and TRBJ2-5): EAGVAQSPRYKIIEKRQSVAFWCNPISGHATLYWYQQILGQGPKLLIQFQNNGVVDDSQLPKDRFSAERLKGVDSTLKIQPAKLEDSAVYLCASSPTGVQETQYFGPGTRLLVL.

The chain employs TRBV2 and TRBJ2-7; the match to TRBD2 covers 12 bases. This CDR3 is 15 amino acids long. Germline CDR1 is SNHLY and CDR2 is FYNNEI. The trim removed 4 bases at V and 4 bases at J, leaving 5 bases unmatched. The CDR3 protein is CASSATSGRSYEQYF. DNA for the CDR3: TGTGCCAGCAGTGCGACTAGCGGGAGATCATACGAGCAGTACTTC.

The genes are TRBV7-3 and TRBJ1-2; unclear D gene. Per the germline V gene, CDR1 is SGHTA and CDR2 is FQGTGA. The CDR3 is 13 residues long. V gave up 2 bases and J gave up 4 bases, with 8 bases separating them. The CDR3 nucleotides are TGTGCCAGCAGCTTAGTGGCGGGCTATGGCTACACCTTC. It yields the protein CASSLVAGYGYTF.

The gene calls are TRBV10-3 and TRBJ2-5; D might be TRBD2 (6 bases). The CDR3 totals 15 residues. Germline V gene lookup returns CDR1 ENHRY and CDR2 SYGVKD. The V end was cut by 0 bases, the J end by 5 bases, with 13 bases between. Here the CDR3 reads CAISESEAGLETQYF. The CDR3 nucleotides read TGTGCCATCAGTGAGTCGGAGGCGGGACTGGAGACCCAGTACTTC.

DNA of the CDR3: TGTGCCAGCACCCCCGCGCAGGGCGGTGAAGCTTTCTTT. Translated, it gives CASTPAQGGEAFF. This chain uses TRBV6-5 with TRBJ1-1; perhaps TRBD1 as D (5 bases). Trimming cost V 7 bases and J 7 bases, with 16 bases left between them. Per germline, CDR1 MNHEY and CDR2 SVGAGI. CDR3 length: 13 residues.

This chain connects TRBV4-1 to TRBJ2-3; TRBD2 matches at 9 bases. Germline V gives CDR1 MGHRA, CDR2 YSYEKL. The V gene end was trimmed by 2 bases and the J gene end by 8 bases; junction bases not matched to a gene: 5. The CDR3 runs 14 residues. Written as DNA, the CDR3 is TGCGCCAGCAGCCAACCTAGCGGGGAGGTTACGCAGTATTTT. Its translation is CASSQPSGEVTQYF.

The chain couples TRBV28 to TRBJ2-7; 10 bases map to TRBD1. Trimming cost V 6 bases and J 3 bases; bases outside gene matches: 11. The CDR3 consists of 16 residues. Germline V lookup: CDR1 MDHEN, CDR2 SYDVKM. CDR3 amino acids: CASSPYRDRGNYEQYF. DNA of the CDR3: TGTGCCAGCAGCCCCTACCGGGACAGGGGTAACTACGAGCAGTACTTC.

This clone was detected once. This chain links TRBV11-2 with TRBJ2-1; TRBD2 matches 15 bases. This CDR3 has 14 residues. V trimming: 6 bases; J trimming: 6 bases; junction bases outside the gene matches: 0. Germline CDR1 and CDR2: SGHAT and FQNNGV. The CDR3: CASRGLAGGNEQFF. The CDR3 bases are TGTGCCAGCAGGGGACTAGCGGGAGGCAATGAGCAGTTCTTC.